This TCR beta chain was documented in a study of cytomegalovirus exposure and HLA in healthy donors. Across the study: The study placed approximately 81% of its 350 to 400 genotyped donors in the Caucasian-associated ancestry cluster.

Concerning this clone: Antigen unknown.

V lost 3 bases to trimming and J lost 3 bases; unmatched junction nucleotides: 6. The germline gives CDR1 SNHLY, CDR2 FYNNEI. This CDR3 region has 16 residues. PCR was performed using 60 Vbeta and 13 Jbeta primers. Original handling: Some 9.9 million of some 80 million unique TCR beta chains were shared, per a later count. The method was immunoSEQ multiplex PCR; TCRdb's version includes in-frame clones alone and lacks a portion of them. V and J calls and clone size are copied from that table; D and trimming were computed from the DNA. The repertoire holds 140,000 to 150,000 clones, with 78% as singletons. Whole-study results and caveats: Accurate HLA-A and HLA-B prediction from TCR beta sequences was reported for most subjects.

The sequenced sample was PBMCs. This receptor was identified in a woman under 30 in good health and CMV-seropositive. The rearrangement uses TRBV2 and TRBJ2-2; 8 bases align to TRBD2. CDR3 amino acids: CASSERGARDTGELFF. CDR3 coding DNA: TGTGCCAGCAGTGAGCGGGGGGCAAGGGACACCGGGGAGCTGTTTTTT.